This entry lists 15 T cell receptor beta chains sequenced from one sample in a study of blood T cell repertoires in COVID-19. Using immunoSEQ multiplex PCR, the repertoire was profiled, and TCRdb retains in-frame clones only, with some absent. The sample contains some 29,000 clones, roughly 85% of which appear only once. The sequenced sample consisted of peripheral blood. These receptors all stem from a woman of 80 years or more with COVID-19, enrolled during active disease.

The CDR3 sequence: CASFRGGRETQYF. The CDR3, as DNA: TGTGCCAGCTTTCGAGGGGGCAGAGAGACCCAGTACTTC. The V and J genes are TRBV18 and TRBJ2-5, with 7 bases matching TRBD1. This CDR3 is 13 amino acids long. V lost 7 bases, J lost 4 bases, and 6 bases stayed unmatched. CDR1 KGHSH and CDR2 LQKENI come from the germline V gene.

The rearrangement joins TRBV7-8 to TRBJ1-3, with 9 bases that match TRBD1. CDR3 length equals 17 residues. J was trimmed by 4 bases and V by 1 base; bases with no gene match: 8. Germline V gene lookup returns CDR1 SGHVS and CDR2 FQNEAQ. The CDR3 nucleotides are TGTGCCAGCAGCTTAGAAGGGACAGGGCCGGAGGGAAACACCATATATTTT. Protein sequence: CASSLEGTGPEGNTIYF. Full variable domain (rest looked up from reference TRBV7-8 and TRBJ1-3): GAGVSQSPRYKVAKRGQDVALRCDPISGHVSLFWYQQALGQGPEFLTYFQNEAQLDKSGLPSDRFFAERPEGSVSTLKIQRTQQEDSAVYLCASSLEGTGPEGNTIYFGEGSWLTVV.

V is TRBV4-1 and J is TRBJ2-1; 7 bases match TRBD1. The CDR3 loop spans 16 amino acids. Germline CDR1 reads MGHRA; CDR2 reads YSYEKL. V was clipped by 3 bases and J by 0 bases; unmatched bases: 5. In DNA form, the CDR3 reads TGCGCCAGCAGCCAGCATGGACAGGCCTCCTACAATGAGCAGTTCTTC. Encoded protein: CASSQHGQASYNEQFF.

The rearrangement uses TRBV12-3 or TRBV12-4 and TRBJ1-2, with D maybe TRBD1 (6 bases). CDR3 length equals 12 residues. V dropped 6 bases and J dropped 6 bases, with 11 bases sitting between them. CDR3: CASRSGQNGYTF. In nucleotides, the CDR3 is TGTGCCAGCAGAAGCGGACAGAATGGCTACACCTTC.

This chain uses TRBV2 with TRBJ1-1; D may be TRBD1 (5 bases). There are 14 residues in the CDR3. Germline values: CDR1 SNHLY, CDR2 FYNNEI. V was trimmed by 4 bases and J by 5 bases, leaving 14 bases between them. DNA of the CDR3: TGTGCCAGCAGTGCCCAGGGCGGGGGGACTGAAGCTTTCTTT. This codes for CASSAQGGGTEAFF. Filled out from reference TRBV2 and TRBJ1-1, the complete variable domain reads EPEVTQTPSHQVTQMGQEVILRCVPISNHLYFYWYRQILGQKVEFLVSFYNNEISEKSEIFDDQFSVERPDGSNFTLKIRSTKLEDSAMYFCASSAQGGGTEAFFGQGTRLTVV.

This clone was observed a single time. The chain couples TRBV19 to TRBJ2-3, with TRBD1 matching 8 bases. The J segment lost 0 bases and the V segment lost 6 bases, leaving 5 bases of the junction unmatched. The CDR3 length is 15 residues. Germline V CDR1 and CDR2: LNHDA, SQIVND (reference sequence). The CDR3: CASRTGEHSTDTQYF. The CDR3 DNA sequence: TGTGCCAGTAGGACAGGGGAACATAGCACAGATACGCAGTATTTT. Looking up the rest from reference TRBV19 and TRBJ2-3 gives the full variable domain: DGGITQSPKYLFRKEGQNVTLSCEQNLNHDAMYWYRQDPGQGLRLIYYSQIVNDFQKGDIAEGYSVSREKKESFPLTVTSAQKNPTAFYLCASRTGEHSTDTQYFGPGTRLTVL.

This CDR3 reads CASSPRTALLETQYF. In DNA, the CDR3 is TGTGCCAGTAGTCCCCGGACTGCCTTGTTGGAGACCCAGTACTTC. V gene TRBV19 combines with J gene TRBJ2-5; tentatively, D is TRBD2 (5 bases). Germline V gene lookup returns CDR1 LNHDA and CDR2 SQIVND (reference sequence). There are 15 residues in the CDR3. Deletions cut 5 bases from V and 5 bases from J, with 18 bases between.

J is TRBJ2-7 and V is TRBV28; 10 nucleotides agree with TRBD2. Germline lookup yields CDR1 MDHEN and CDR2 SYDVKM. V was clipped by 6 bases and J by 3 bases; unmatched bases: 5. This CDR3 is 14 amino acids long. The CDR3 region is CASRGAGGYYEQYF. The CDR3, as DNA: TGTGCCAGCAGGGGAGCGGGGGGGTACTACGAGCAGTACTTC.

This chain connects TRBV6-7 to TRBJ1-5; TRBD1 aligns across 11 bases. TRBV6-7 is noted as an ORF with a role that remains uncertain. The CDR3 loop spans 16 amino acids. Trimming removed 2 bases from V and 8 bases from J; junction bases left unmatched: 8. CDR3 residues: CASSYRDRGNDKPQHF. The CDR3 DNA sequence: TGTGCCAGCAGTTACCGGGACAGGGGGAATGATAAGCCCCAGCATTTT.

This clone appeared a single time. The chain is built from TRBV5-4 and TRBJ2-7, with 9 bases lining up with TRBD2. Trimming took 5 bases from V and 1 from J; bases not matched to a gene: 10. Germline CDR1 and CDR2: SGHNT and YYREEE (reference sequence). The CDR3 extends over 16 amino acids. DNA of the CDR3: TGTGCCAGCAGAAGAGGGAGCGGGGGGAAATCCTACGAGCAGTACTTC. This gives the protein CASRRGSGGKSYEQYF. The whole variable domain, filled in from reference TRBV5-4 and TRBJ2-7, reads ETGVTQSPTHLIKTRGQQVTLRCSSQSGHNTVSWYQQALGQGPQFIFQYYREEENGRGNFPPRFSGLQFPNYSSELNVNALELDDSALYLCASRRGSGGKSYEQYFGPGTRLTVT.

CDR3: CASSVGDRNTEAFF. The CDR3 nucleotides read TGTGCCAGCAGCGTAGGTGATAGGAACACTGAAGCTTTCTTT. The V call is TRBV9, the J call TRBJ1-1; unclear D gene. This CDR3 has 14 amino acids. V was trimmed by 0 bases and J by 1 base, leaving 7 bases between them. Germline CDR1 reads SGDLS; CDR2 reads YYNGEE.

The gene calls are TRBV6-2 or TRBV6-3 and TRBJ2-2, with D perhaps matching TRBD1 (5 bases). This CDR3 has 14 amino acids. The germline V and J ends were trimmed by 4 bases and 3 bases, with 9 bases remaining between them. CDR1 MNHEY and CDR2 SVGEGT come from the germline V gene. The CDR3 region has the DNA TGTGCCAGCAGTTCGACAGACTACACCGGGGAGCTGTTTTTT. It yields the protein CASSSTDYTGELFF.

This clone was seen only a few times. The chain recombines TRBV3-1 (or the pseudogene TRBV3-2) with TRBJ1-1, with a weak D call TRBD1 (5 bases). V was shortened by 6 bases and J by 4 bases, with 15 bases between the two germline ends. Per germline, CDR1 LGHDT and CDR2 YNNKEL (reference sequence). The length of the CDR3 is 14 residues. CDR3 sequence: CASSDLGRGTEAFF. For the CDR3, the DNA is TGTGCCAGCAGTGACCTAGGGAGGGGCACTGAAGCTTTCTTT.

The chain is built from TRBV25-1 and TRBJ2-5; 10 positions match TRBD2. J was trimmed by 5 bases and V by 3 bases; bases with no gene match: 15. CDR1 and CDR2 from the germline V gene are MGHDK and SYGVNS. CDR3 size: 18 residues. CDR3: CASSDLHRAGGPGETQYF. The DNA of the CDR3 is TGTGCCAGCAGTGACCTTCACAGAGCGGGGGGGCCGGGGGAGACCCAGTACTTC. The whole variable domain, remainder taken from reference TRBV25-1 and TRBJ2-5, is EADIYQTPRYLVIGTGKKITLECSQTMGHDKMYWYQQDPGMELHLIHYSYGVNSTEKGDLSSESTVSRIRTEHFPLTLESARPSHTSQYLCASSDLHRAGGPGETQYFGPGTRLLVL.

V is TRBV3-1 (or the pseudogene TRBV3-2) and J is TRBJ1-1; TRBD1 matches at 12 bases. The V gene end was trimmed by 2 bases and the J gene end by 5 bases; junction bases not matched to a gene: 6. Germline V gene sequence: CDR1 LGHDT, CDR2 YNNKEL (reference sequence). The CDR3 extends over 16 amino acids. DNA for the CDR3: TGTGCCAGCAGCCAAAGCAGGGGACAGGGGGCAACTGAAGCTTTCTTT. Its translation is CASSQSRGQGATEAFF.